The subject of this entry is one T cell receptor (beta chain). Antigen specificity is unknown. This entry is derived from a study of pediatric ulcerative colitis. Overall study context: Most patients had pancolitis, and two had left-sided colitis. Study-level findings and limits: Blood-rectal clonal overlap within each person was significantly higher in ulcerative colitis patients than controls. Clonal expansions reduced rectal repertoire diversity in acute severe colitis.

The diagnostic colonoscopy in ulcerative colitis patients preceded any immunosuppressive treatment. The CDR3 is 14 amino acids. Germline CDR1 reads SEHNR; CDR2 reads FQNEAQ (reference sequence). Trimming cost V 1 base and J 3 bases, with 9 bases left between them. Profiling relied on immunoSEQ multiplex PCR, and the TCRdb table lists in-frame clones only, not all of them. Here the sample spans 15,000 or so clones, more than 80% being singletons. The sequence derives from a boy aged 5-17 years with moderate ulcerative colitis. Sequenced material: blood. The chain employs TRBV7-9 and TRBJ1-1; D is unresolved. CDR3 loop: CASSLVSEDTEAFF. For the CDR3, the DNA is TGTGCCAGCAGCTTAGTTTCTGAGGACACTGAAGCTTTCTTT.